The table lists the clone carrying this TCR beta chain with a count of one. This entry belongs to a study of blood T cell repertoires in COVID-19. Background on the study: Samples representing acute and convalescent COVID-19 were sourced from the United States, Italy and Spain.

Only in-frame clones appear in the TCRdb table, and some are missing; sequencing was by immunoSEQ multiplex PCR. Seen here are about 280,000 clones, less than 85% observed once, and the top ten hold 2% to 3%. Looked up from germline, CDR1 is SGHAT and CDR2 is FQNNGV. V dropped 7 bases and J dropped 6; count of bases not matched to a gene: 11. This CDR3 spans 15 amino acids. Sequencing was carried out using PBMCs or T cells enriched from blood (not recorded which). This TCR derives from a woman between 50 and 59 years old who had recovered from COVID-19. This sequence joins TRBV11-2 and TRBJ2-2; 7 bases match TRBD1. For the CDR3, the DNA is TGTGCCAGCAAGACCGGGACAGTAATCGCCGGGGAGCTGTTTTTT. Protein sequence: CASKTGTVIAGELFF.